This T cell receptor beta chain was obtained from a study of identical twins. Findings and limits, study-wide: Reduced insertions were recorded for abundant cord blood beta clonotypes, with no such pattern in memory repertoires.

Regarding this clonotype: Its cognate antigen is unknown.

One entry per CDR3 protein, called by TCRdb with MiXCR from the 5' RACE reads. The sample contains around 490,000 distinct CDR3 sequences, roughly 15% of which appear only once. These data also featured in a second study, about yellow fever vaccine responses in identical twins.

The clonotype was recovered from a woman aged 18-35 years in good health. Specimen: CD4+ T cells sorted from blood.

DNA for the CDR3: TGCGCCAGCAGCTCGGGACTAGCGGGAGGTCGGGATACGCAGTATTTT. It codes for CASSSGLAGGRDTQYF. The chain has TRBV5-1 and TRBJ2-3; 15 bases align to TRBD2. The CDR3 runs 16 residues. V gave up 3 bases and J gave up 6 bases; unmatched junction bases: 5. Germline-derived CDR1 and CDR2 are SGHRS and YFSETQ.